This T cell receptor (beta chain) was retrieved from a study of cytomegalovirus exposure and HLA in healthy donors. Study-wide results and limits: Researchers catalogued under 200 TCR beta chains as cytomegalovirus-associated. Immune exposure data for these donors was limited to CMV serostatus.

Researchers ran the PCR with 60 Vbeta and 13 Jbeta primers. The method was immunoSEQ multiplex PCR; TCRdb's version includes in-frame clones alone and lacks a portion of them. The data contain more than 95,000 clones, roughly 66% of them seen just once; the ten biggest clones take up 3% to 4%. With regard to this clone: Its antigen is as yet unknown.

The V gene end was trimmed by 0 bases and the J gene end by 2 bases; junction bases not matched to a gene: 2. Germline V lookup: CDR1 SGHNT, CDR2 YYREEE (reference sequence). The CDR3 spans 15 residues. The chain employs TRBV5-4 and TRBJ2-5, with TRBD2 identical over 9 bases. This clonotype was obtained from a woman aged 45-65 years in good health and CMV-seronegative. Sequenced material: PBMCs. CDR3: CASSLALAGQETQYF. The CDR3 DNA follows: TGTGCCAGCAGCTTGGCTCTAGCGGGACAAGAGACCCAGTACTTC.